Sequencing of this T cell receptor (beta chain) was carried out in a study of blood T cells in healthy people across ages. Study information: Capture by template switching was about one barcoded beta molecule per two T cells.

Together with a sample-barcoded 5' primer, a J-beta primer mix was included in a second PCR lasting roughly 6 to 12 cycles. In TCRdb, the 5' RACE reads were re-called with MiXCR into one record per CDR3 protein. Of some 1.6 million distinct CDR3 sequences listed, roughly 32% are singletons. The study's findings and limits: Naive T cell percentage showed a strong correlation with the diversity of TCR beta. Unknown CMV status may confound age-related changes in expanded clones. Relative to aged donors, long-lived donors carried more naive CD4+ cells and displayed higher diversity.

This clonotype was detected ten times or more. The antigen is undetermined. Trimming took off 1 base at V and 8 bases at J, with 18 bases between the two ends. Germline V gene lookup returns CDR1 DFQATT and CDR2 SNEGSKA (reference sequence). This CDR3 spans 15 amino acids. The chain combines TRBV20-1 with TRBJ2-1; D may be TRBD2 (6 bases). The sample was blood. The receptor's source is a woman aged 25 to 39 in good health. CDR3 DNA: TGCAGTGCTAGAGTCTGGGACTCAGCAGGCGATGAGCAGTTCTTC. Its translation is CSARVWDSAGDEQFF.